This T cell receptor beta chain was sequenced during a study of blood T cell repertoires in COVID-19 (dated by TCRdb to 2019 to 2021). Concerning the study at large: Samples from collaborators originated in the United States, Italy and Spain and spanned both the acute and convalescent phases of COVID-19. The material from the prospective study consisted of cDNA or gDNA derived from T cells, B-cell-depleted T cells, or PBMCs. Subjects who had been exposed to COVID-19, were actively infected with it, or had recovered from it provided the deeply sampled blood TCRbeta repertoires that made up the dataset. The repertoires were released in a freely available public database meant as a resource for research on the immune response to SARS-CoV-2. The samples were drawn from two sources: the first 160 participants of the ongoing ImmuneRACE study, and 1,200 or so subjects contributed by 6 global collaborators. Nearly every sample came with metadata listing a de-identified subject ID, COVID-19 status, age in years and sex. HLA class I and class II types, where available, came from metadata supplied by the sample provider rather than from assay-based typing. Summary of the overall study and its limitations: Clinical and demographic metadata were provided uncurated, with the amount varying by source and participant.

In Seattle, one collaborating source enrolled patients while the infection was active and tracked those patients longitudinally over the course of disease. Whole blood was collected in K2EDTA tubes by collaborating institutions according to the institutions' own protocols. Collaborator samples were shipped for TCRbeta analysis as frozen whole blood, isolated PBMCs, or DNA extracted from either sample type. About this clone itself: Its antigen specificity is not known. No base quality information exists; no much larger clone differs at one position.

The CDR3 holds 15 amino acids from the cysteine to the phenylalanine. Of all the DNA, just the CDR3 is kept, 45 bases in frame from base 1. Trimming at the junction amounts to 2 bases on V and 4 bases on J, and the germline ends lie 9 bases apart. For CDR1 and CDR2, the germline V gene lists ENHRY and SYGVKD. TCRbeta CDR3 regions were amplified from genomic DNA by means of the immunoSEQ Assay, a bias-controlled multiplex PCR. Per the original workflow: Nucleated cell counts per sample were estimated from amplification of reference gene primers within the assay. To quantify the absolute abundance of each unique TCRbeta CDR3 rearrangement, sequence reads were collapsed and filtered. For each sample, productive Simpson clonality was calculated by taking the square root of Simpson's diversity index across productive rearrangements. Entries here come from immuneACCESS through TCRdb and include only in-frame sequences with V and J called. Some clones fail to appear in such tables; in the studies checked, an unresolved V gene covers under half of the shortfall, and the cause of the remainder is unknown. V and J calls and clone size are as listed in that table; D and trimming were resolved from the DNA. Counted in this sample were approximately 250,000 clones; about 83% of them appeared once. The ten largest make up 5.5% to 6.5% of the sample.

The sample consisted of peripheral blood. The chain is made from TRBV10-3 and TRBJ1-6; confidence is insufficient to name the D gene. This sequence originates from a woman older than 75 with COVID-19, enrolled during active disease. CDR3 region: CAISEPTEYNSPLHF. The DNA sequence is as follows: TGTGCCATCAGTGAGCCGACTGAATATAATTCACCCCTCCACTTT.